This note documents a single TCR beta chain sequence. Profiled with immunoSEQ multiplex PCR; TCRdb holds only in-frame clones, not every one. The sample carries roughly 250,000 clones, roughly 90% recorded once. Germline CDR1 and CDR2: MDHEN and SYDVKM. The CDR3 runs to 18 residues. The V segment lost 1 base and the J segment 7 bases; nucleotides outside the gene matches: 14. The sample originates from a study of blood T cell repertoires in COVID-19. Sequencing input: PBMCs or T cells enriched from blood (not recorded which). This clonotype originated in a woman aged 40 to 50 with acute COVID-19. The chain recombines TRBV28 with TRBJ2-2, with TRBD1 identical over 8 bases. CDR3 region: CASSLLQGAIVDNGELFF. DNA of the CDR3: TGTGCCAGCAGTTTATTGCAGGGGGCGATCGTTGATAACGGGGAGCTGTTTTTT.